These 17 T cell receptor beta chains came from one sample sequenced in a study of T cells in tuberculosis. TCRdb's copy holds only in-frame clones and misses some; the assay was immunoSEQ multiplex PCR. Of about 25,000 clones listed, 90% to 95% are singletons. Sequenced: PBMCs. Every receptor here comes from a donor aged 10-35 years with latent tuberculosis or without tuberculosis infection. Some clones in this sample may be carry-over from other donors' samples.

The CDR3 DNA reads TGTGCCAGCAGTGAATTGCCAGACACCTATGGCTACACCTTC. Translated, it gives CASSELPDTYGYTF. The rearrangement joins TRBV25-1 to TRBJ1-2, with D unresolved. V gave up 1 base and J gave up 4 bases, with 10 bases separating them. Per germline, CDR1 MGHDK and CDR2 SYGVNS. This CDR3 region has 14 residues.

The rearrangement uses TRBV6-6 and TRBJ1-1, with D uncertain. The V and J ends lost 6 bases and 1 base respectively, with 9 bases between them. CDR1 is MNHNY, CDR2 SVGAGI, per germline (reference sequence). The CDR3 has 13 residues. DNA of the CDR3: TGTGCCAGCAGCCCTCCAGAGAACACTGAAGCTTTCTTT. Encoded protein: CASSPPENTEAFF.

The chain joins TRBV7-8 to TRBJ2-1; D is uncertain. The CDR3 spans 13 residues. Germline CDR1 SGHVS, CDR2 FQNEAQ. V was shortened by 5 bases and J by 6 bases, with 11 bases between the two germline ends. The chain's CDR3 is CASSPSTLNEQFF. CDR3 coding DNA: TGTGCCAGCAGCCCGTCTACCCTCAATGAGCAGTTCTTC.

CDR3 in amino acids: CASSLGPSPGEGSGYTF. CDR3 bases: TGTGCCAGCAGCTTAGGTCCATCCCCAGGGGAGGGCAGTGGCTACACCTTC. This chain links TRBV11-2 with TRBJ1-2; perhaps TRBD1 as D (6 bases). V gave up 1 base and J gave up 7 bases, with 22 bases separating them. The CDR3 is 17 residues long. Germline values: CDR1 SGHAT, CDR2 FQNNGV.

The chain joins TRBV4-3 to TRBJ2-1, with 11 bases identical to TRBD2. There are 16 residues in the CDR3. J gave up 5 bases and V 4 bases, and 7 bases lay outside the gene matches. The germline V gene has CDR1 LGHNA and CDR2 YSLEER. The CDR3 region has the DNA TGCGCCAGCAGCCCGCGGACTAGCGGGTCCCACAATGAGCAGTTCTTC. Its protein is CASSPRTSGSHNEQFF.

V gene TRBV9 combines with J gene TRBJ1-4, with D tentatively TRBD1 (6 bases). Germline V gene data show CDR1 as SGDLS and CDR2 as YYNGEE. The CDR3 contains 15 residues. Trimming took off 3 bases at V and 8 bases at J, with 17 bases between the two ends. CDR3: CASSATGRGGEKLFF. The CDR3 region has the DNA TGTGCCAGCAGCGCTACAGGGAGGGGCGGGGAAAAACTGTTTTTT.

This chain uses TRBV2 with TRBJ2-7; the match to TRBD1 covers 9 bases. CDR3 length: 14 amino acids. Losses at the gene ends were 7 bases for V and 5 bases for J; bases not matched to a gene: 9. Germline V gene lookup returns CDR1 SNHLY and CDR2 FYNNEI. The CDR3 loop is CASIPRDRVHEQYF. The CDR3, as DNA: TGTGCCAGCATCCCCCGGGACAGGGTCCACGAGCAGTACTTC. The whole variable domain, filled in from reference TRBV2 and TRBJ2-7, reads EPEVTQTPSHQVTQMGQEVILRCVPISNHLYFYWYRQILGQKVEFLVSFYNNEISEKSEIFDDQFSVERPDGSNFTLKIRSTKLEDSAMYFCASIPRDRVHEQYFGPGTRLTVT.

J is TRBJ1-3 and V is TRBV4-1, with D possibly matching TRBD1 (6 bases). The CDR3 contains 19 residues. CDR1 is MGHRA, CDR2 YSYEKL, per germline. Trimming took 6 bases from V and 7 from J, leaving 31 bases between them. CDR3 in DNA: TGCGCCAGCAGGATTCTGGACATGGGGGGGCTCCTTGAGCGGAACACCATATATTTT. Translated: CASRILDMGGLLERNTIYF.

The genes are TRBV11-1 and TRBJ2-7, with D possibly matching TRBD1 (7 bases). The CDR3 spans 14 residues. Between the trimmed V and J ends, which lost 3 bases and 2 bases, there was a span of 11 bases. CDR1 and CDR2 (germline): SGHAT, FQDESV (reference sequence). In DNA, the CDR3 is TGTGCCAGCAGCTTGCGGGACAGTACCTACGAGCAGTACTTC. Its protein product is CASSLRDSTYEQYF.

This chain uses TRBV6-5 with TRBJ2-2; D is ambiguous. Germline CDR1 MNHEY, CDR2 SVGAGI. Trimming removed 7 bases from V and 0 bases from J, with 9 bases in between. CDR3 length: 14 amino acids. CDR3 in amino acids: CASTTNTNTGELFF. For the CDR3, the DNA is TGTGCCAGCACTACCAATACGAACACCGGGGAGCTGTTTTTT.

This rearrangement joins TRBV19 to TRBJ2-5; D is unresolved. The V gene's germline CDR1 is LNHDA and CDR2 SQIVND (reference sequence). The V gene lost 5 bases and the J gene lost 4 bases, with 14 bases spanning the gap. The CDR3 covers 14 residues. The CDR3: CASSRLNVGETQYF. In DNA form, the CDR3 reads TGTGCCAGTAGTCGACTCAACGTAGGAGAGACCCAGTACTTC.

This sequence joins TRBV6-6 and TRBJ1-2; 8 positions match TRBD1. This CDR3 has 15 amino acids. Losses at the gene ends were 1 base for V and 4 bases for J; bases not matched to a gene: 5. Germline V CDR1 and CDR2: MNHNY, SVGAGI (reference sequence). CDR3 DNA: TGTGCCAGCAGTTACTACGGACAGGGCCTCTATGGCTACACCTTC. Its protein product is CASSYYGQGLYGYTF.

This chain connects TRBV9 to TRBJ2-1, with 10 bases identical to TRBD2. In germline, CDR1 is SGDLS, CDR2 YYNGEE. J was trimmed by 7 bases and V by 0 bases; bases with no gene match: 13. The length of the CDR3 is 18 residues. The CDR3, as DNA: TGTGCCAGCAGCGTAGTAGCTAGCGGGAGACAAACAGGGAATGAGCAGTTCTTC. This gives the protein CASSVVASGRQTGNEQFF.

The gene calls are TRBV25-1 and TRBJ1-4; 8 nucleotides align to TRBD1. The CDR3 extends over 14 amino acids. The germline CDR1 and CDR2 sequences are MGHDK and SYGVNS. The V and J ends lost 6 bases and 8 bases, in that order; junction bases with no gene match: 8. The CDR3: CASRTGEGEEKLFF. For the CDR3, the DNA is TGTGCCAGCAGGACAGGGGAGGGGGAGGAAAAACTGTTTTTT.

V is TRBV25-1 and J is TRBJ2-7; 7 nucleotides agree with TRBD2. Germline CDR1 reads MGHDK; CDR2 reads SYGVNS. The CDR3 runs 15 residues. Germline trimming cut 4 bases from V and 2 bases from J; bases unmatched to any gene: 8. Written as DNA, the CDR3 is TGTGCCAGCAGTGCCTCTCGGGGGGTACCCTACGAGCAGTACTTC. Translating it yields CASSASRGVPYEQYF.

The rearrangement joins TRBV2 to TRBJ1-2; D remains ambiguous. The CDR3 runs to 12 residues. Trimming left V 3 bases short and J 4 bases short, with 6 bases between. Germline V gene lookup returns CDR1 SNHLY and CDR2 FYNNEI. CDR3 protein: CASSDSGYGYTF. The CDR3 DNA reads as TGTGCCAGCAGTGACAGCGGCTATGGCTACACCTTC. The full variable domain, with the rest looked up from reference TRBV2 and TRBJ1-2, is EPEVTQTPSHQVTQMGQEVILRCVPISNHLYFYWYRQILGQKVEFLVSFYNNEISEKSEIFDDQFSVERPDGSNFTLKIRSTKLEDSAMYFCASSDSGYGYTFGSGTRLTVV.

This sequence joins TRBV5-1 and TRBJ2-6; the D gene is possibly TRBD1 (7 bases). V lost 4 bases, J lost 0 bases, and 14 bases lay in between. Germline V gene sequence: CDR1 SGHRS, CDR2 YFSETQ. This CDR3 region has 17 residues. The CDR3 sequence is CASSRTGGHSGANVLTF. As DNA, the CDR3 is TGCGCCAGCAGCAGGACAGGAGGGCACTCTGGGGCCAACGTCCTGACTTTC.